These 14 T cell receptor beta chains were all obtained from the same sample, sequenced in a study of blood T cell repertoires in COVID-19 (dated by TCRdb to the early 2020s). The receptor library was made with the immunoSEQ multiplex PCR assay. TCRdb re-hosts the immuneACCESS table, in-frame sequences only. Its copies lack some clones; in the studies checked, an unresolved V gene accounts for under half of them, and the cause for the rest is not known. In all, the sample holds around 280,000 clones, and about nine tenths of those were seen once. The biggest ten clones account for over 9% of the sample. Sequenced input: peripheral blood. The receptors shown here come from a woman aged 25 to 39 with COVID-19, enrolled during active disease.

In this sample, this clone turned up once. This CDR3 is CASSRREGGELFF. The CDR3 DNA is TGTGCCAGCAGCCGCCGCGAGGGCGGGGAGCTGTTTTTT. V and J are TRBV6-5 and TRBJ2-2; perhaps TRBD2 as D (5 bases). V was pared by 6 bases and J by 7 bases, with 12 bases between. The length of the CDR3 is 13 residues. Germline V lookup: CDR1 MNHEY, CDR2 SVGAGI.

The rearrangement links TRBV5-1 to TRBJ2-1; 12 bases line up with TRBD2. The CDR3 is 15 residues long. CDR1 is SGHRS, CDR2 YFSETQ, per germline. The V and J ends lost 5 bases and 4 bases, in that order; junction bases with no gene match: 4. CDR3 coding DNA: TGCGCCAGCAGTACCGGGACTAGCGGGTACAATGAGCAGTTCTTC. The encoded protein is CASSTGTSGYNEQFF. Looking up the rest from reference TRBV5-1 and TRBJ2-1 gives the full variable domain: KAGVTQTPRYLIKTRGQQVTLSCSPISGHRSVSWYQQTPGQGLQFLFEYFSETQRNKGNFPGRFSGRQFSNSRSEMNVSTLELGDSALYLCASSTGTSGYNEQFFGPGTRLTVL.

V gene TRBV5-1 combines with J gene TRBJ2-7; a possible D gene is TRBD2 (5 bases). Deletions cut 0 bases from V and 7 bases from J, with 14 bases between. Germline V gives CDR1 SGHRS, CDR2 YFSETQ. CDR3 length: 14 amino acids. In DNA form, the CDR3 reads TGCGCCAGCAGCTTGGAGCTAGCAAGCAATGAGCAGTACTTC. Amino acid sequence: CASSLELASNEQYF.

Of note for this clone: The same CDR3 arises from other DNA sequences in this sample as well. This sequence joins TRBV28 and TRBJ1-5; 10 nucleotides line up with TRBD1. With V trimmed by 2 bases and J by 2 bases, 0 bases remained unmatched. The germline gives CDR1 MDHEN, CDR2 SYDVKM. The length of the CDR3 is 15 residues. The CDR3 is CASSLGQGGNQPQHF. The CDR3 DNA reads as TGTGCCAGCAGTTTAGGACAGGGGGGCAATCAGCCCCAGCATTTT.

The CDR3 DNA is TGTGCCAGCAGCCAAGGACCAGGGCAGTACTTC. Protein: CASSQGPGQYF. This sequence joins TRBV14 and TRBJ2-7; D not certain. Germline CDR1 is SGHDN and CDR2 is FVKESK. The CDR3 sequence is 11 residues long. The ends were cut back, 1 base at V and 9 bases at J, with 7 bases in the middle.

J is TRBJ1-6 and V is TRBV7-3; TRBD1 might be the D (5 bases). Germline CDR1 SGHTA, CDR2 FQGTGA. CDR3 length: 15 residues. V lost 4 bases to trimming and J lost 7 bases, with 14 bases between them. The CDR3 reads CASSSRGLGNSPLHF. Written as DNA, the CDR3 is TGTGCCAGCAGCTCTCGGGGACTTGGAAATTCACCCCTCCACTTT.

This clone was seen a handful of times. The genes are TRBV7-9 and TRBJ1-3; D is possibly TRBD1 (5 bases). Germline loops: CDR1 SEHNR, CDR2 FQNEAQ (reference sequence). The CDR3 is 16 amino acids. V was shortened by 2 bases and J by 0 bases, with 11 bases between the two germline ends. CDR3: CASSLQGGGSGNTIYF. Written as DNA, the CDR3 is TGTGCCAGCAGCTTACAGGGAGGAGGCTCTGGAAACACCATATATTTT.

The chain recombines TRBV20-1 with TRBJ2-7; 10 nucleotides match TRBD1. The ends lost 3 bases at V and 5 bases at J; junction bases unmatched: 7. Per germline, CDR1 DFQATT and CDR2 SNEGSKA (reference sequence). There are 14 residues in the CDR3. The CDR3 DNA is TGCAGTGCTAGTTGGGACAGGGGTTCCCACGAGCAGTACTTC. Protein: CSASWDRGSHEQYF.

This clone was detected a few times. This chain connects TRBV7-9 to TRBJ1-1; no definite D call. From germline, CDR1 is SEHNR and CDR2 FQNEAQ (reference sequence). The CDR3 is made up of 14 amino acids. Trimming took 8 bases from V and 1 from J, leaving 14 bases between them. Here the CDR3 DNA reads TGTGCCAGCGGGAAGGGAGGACCGAACACTGAAGCTTTCTTT. Protein: CASGKGGPNTEAFF.

The rearrangement uses TRBV28 and TRBJ1-3; D ambiguous. Trimming pared 6 bases from V and 0 bases from J, leaving 12 bases between. There are 15 residues in the CDR3. Germline CDR1 and CDR2: MDHEN and SYDVKM. In nucleotides, the CDR3 is TGTGCCAGCAGCCTTAGTGGTGGCTCTGGAAACACCATATATTTT. Protein: CASSLSGGSGNTIYF.

J is TRBJ1-5 and V is TRBV19; 10 bases are shared with TRBD1. Trimming at V came to 6 bases and at J to 3 bases, leaving 5 bases not matched to a gene. The length of the CDR3 is 15 residues. Germline CDR1 LNHDA, CDR2 SQIVND (reference sequence). CDR3 coding DNA: TGTGCCAGTAGCCTGGACAGGGGGTACAATCAGCCCCAGCATTTT. Protein product: CASSLDRGYNQPQHF.

The V call is TRBV7-6, the J call TRBJ2-3; TRBD2 might be the D (5 bases). In germline, CDR1 is SGHVS, CDR2 FNYEAQ. The CDR3 has 15 amino acids. Between the trimmed V and J ends, which lost 6 bases and 0 bases, there was a span of 13 bases. The CDR3 loop is CASSLTGFSTDTQYF. CDR3 nucleotide sequence: TGTGCCAGCAGTTTGACGGGGTTCAGCACAGATACGCAGTATTTT.

This sequence joins TRBV5-1 and TRBJ2-3, with unresolved D. Germline V CDR1 and CDR2: SGHRS, YFSETQ. The CDR3 is 11 residues long. V lost 3 bases and J lost 6, with 5 bases in between. The chain's CDR3 is CASSSADTQYF. CDR3 DNA sequence: TGCGCCAGCAGCTCCGCGGATACGCAGTATTTT.

This chain uses TRBV24-1 with TRBJ2-5, with D maybe TRBD2 (6 bases). Germline V gene data show CDR1 as KGHDR and CDR2 as SFDVKD. This CDR3 comprises 15 residues. The germline V and J ends were trimmed by 5 bases and 5 bases, with 17 bases remaining between them. CDR3 sequence reads: CATSALNGAGETQYF. Here the CDR3 DNA reads TGTGCCACCAGTGCTTTAAATGGGGCGGGGGAGACCCAGTACTTC.